This T cell receptor (beta chain) was profiled in a study of shared clonotypes between healthy human individuals. V dropped 3 bases and J dropped 1 base, with 19 bases sitting between them. CDR1 is KGHSH and CDR2 is LQKENI in the germline V gene. The CDR3 is 18 residues long. When samples were unsorted, roughly 81 million PBMCs were used for genomic DNA. The table came from immunoSEQ multiplex PCR; TCRdb's copy has only in-frame clones and leaves some out. This sample yields approximately 510,000 clones, of which around 74% are seen a single time; under 15% belongs to the top ten. Points on this clone: Its matching antigen is unknown.

Overall study results and limits: Blood alone was sampled, and tissue repertoires likely differ.

The chain combines TRBV18 with TRBJ2-1; perhaps TRBD2 as D (7 bases). The sequence was obtained from a woman aged 40 to 49 in good health. Some clones in this sample may be carry-over from other donors' samples. Input material: PBMCs. CDR3 region: CASSPFQGREGSYNEQFF. CDR3 sequence (DNA): TGTGCCAGCTCACCTTTCCAGGGGAGGGAAGGGTCCTACAATGAGCAGTTCTTC. Using reference TRBV18 and TRBJ2-1 for the parts outside the CDR3, the full variable domain is NAGVMQNPRHLVRRRGQEARLRCSPMKGHSHVYWYRQLPEEGLKFMVYLQKENIIDESGMPKERFSAEFPKEGPSILRIQQVVRGDSAAYFCASSPFQGREGSYNEQFFGPGTRLTVL.